The T cell receptor (beta chain) described here comes from a study of T cell changes during pregnancy in multiple sclerosis. Germline V gene lookup returns CDR1 MDHEN and CDR2 SYDVKM. This CDR3 region has 17 residues. The ends lost 5 bases at V and 0 bases at J; junction bases unmatched: 10. Libraries were prepared by immunoSEQ multiplex PCR; TCRdb keeps only in-frame clonotypes and omits some of them. The sample shows about 36,000 clones, 88% of them seen only once. The TCR comes from a female donor with multiple sclerosis, enrolled in a pregnancy study. The starting material was CD4+ T cells from peripheral blood mononuclear cells, obtained in the first trimester of pregnancy. The gene calls are TRBV28 and TRBJ1-5; 7 bases fit TRBD1. CDR3 in DNA: TGTGCCAGCAGTAGGGACAGTTCAACTTATAGCAATCAGCCCCAGCATTTT. The encoded protein is CASSRDSSTYSNQPQHF. The full variable domain, its missing parts supplied by reference TRBV28 and TRBJ1-5, is DVKVTQSSRYLVKRTGEKVFLECVQDMDHENMFWYRQDPGLGLRLIYFSYDVKMKEKGDIPEGYSVSREKKERFSLILESASTNQTSMYLCASSRDSSTYSNQPQHFGDGTRLSIL.